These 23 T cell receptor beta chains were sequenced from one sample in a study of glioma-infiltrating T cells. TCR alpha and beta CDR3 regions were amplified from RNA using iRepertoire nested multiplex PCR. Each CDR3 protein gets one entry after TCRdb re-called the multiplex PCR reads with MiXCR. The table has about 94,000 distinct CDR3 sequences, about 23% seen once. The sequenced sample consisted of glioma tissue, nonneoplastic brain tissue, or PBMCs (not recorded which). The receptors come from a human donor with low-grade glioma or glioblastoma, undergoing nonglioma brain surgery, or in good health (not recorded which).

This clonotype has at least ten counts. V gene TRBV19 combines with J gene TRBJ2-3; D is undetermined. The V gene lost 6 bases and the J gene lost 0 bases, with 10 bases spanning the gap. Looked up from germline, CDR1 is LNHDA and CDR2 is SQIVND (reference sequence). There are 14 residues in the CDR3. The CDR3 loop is CASSRLPSTDTQYF. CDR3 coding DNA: TGTGCCAGTAGCCGCCTCCCTAGCACAGATACGCAGTATTTT.

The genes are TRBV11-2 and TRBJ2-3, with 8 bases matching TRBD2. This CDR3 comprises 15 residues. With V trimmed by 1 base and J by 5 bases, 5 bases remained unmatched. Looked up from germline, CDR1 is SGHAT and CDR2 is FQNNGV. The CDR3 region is CASSLAGGPLDTQYF. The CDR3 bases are TGTGCCAGCAGCTTAGCGGGAGGGCCGTTAGATACGCAGTATTTT.

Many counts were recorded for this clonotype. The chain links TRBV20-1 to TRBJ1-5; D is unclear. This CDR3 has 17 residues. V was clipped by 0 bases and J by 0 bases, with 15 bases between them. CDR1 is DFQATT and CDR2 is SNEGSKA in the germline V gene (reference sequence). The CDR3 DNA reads TGCAGTGCTAGAGAACTGAGAGGACCTTATAGCAATCAGCCCCAGCATTTT. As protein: CSARELRGPYSNQPQHF.

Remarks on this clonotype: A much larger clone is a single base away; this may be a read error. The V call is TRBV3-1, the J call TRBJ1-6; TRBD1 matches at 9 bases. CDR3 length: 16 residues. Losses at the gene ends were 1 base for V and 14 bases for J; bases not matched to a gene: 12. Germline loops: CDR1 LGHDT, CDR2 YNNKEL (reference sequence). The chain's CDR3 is CASSQGPGTGSSTLHF. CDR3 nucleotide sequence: TGTGCCAGCAGCCAAGGCCCCGGGACAGGGAGCTCAACCCTCCACTTT.

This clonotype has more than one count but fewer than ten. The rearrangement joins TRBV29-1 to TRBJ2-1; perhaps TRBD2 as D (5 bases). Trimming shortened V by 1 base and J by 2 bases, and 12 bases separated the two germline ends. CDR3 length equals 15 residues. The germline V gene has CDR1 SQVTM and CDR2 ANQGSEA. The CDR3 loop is CSVEVRGPAYNEQFF. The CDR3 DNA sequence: TGCAGCGTTGAAGTCCGGGGTCCAGCCTACAATGAGCAGTTCTTC.

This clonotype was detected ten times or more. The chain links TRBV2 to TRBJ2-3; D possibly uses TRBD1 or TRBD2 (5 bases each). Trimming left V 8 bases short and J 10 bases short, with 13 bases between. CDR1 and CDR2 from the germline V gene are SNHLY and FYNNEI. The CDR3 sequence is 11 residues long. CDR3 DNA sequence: TGTGCCAGCGGGACGGGAAGTTCGCAGTATTTT. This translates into CASGTGSSQYF.

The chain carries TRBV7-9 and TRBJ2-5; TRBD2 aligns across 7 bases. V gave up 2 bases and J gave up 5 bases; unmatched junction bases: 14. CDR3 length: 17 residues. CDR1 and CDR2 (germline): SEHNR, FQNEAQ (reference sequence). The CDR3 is CASSLYQGDQGGETQYF. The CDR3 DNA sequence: TGTGCCAGCAGCTTATATCAAGGAGATCAGGGAGGGGAGACCCAGTACTTC.

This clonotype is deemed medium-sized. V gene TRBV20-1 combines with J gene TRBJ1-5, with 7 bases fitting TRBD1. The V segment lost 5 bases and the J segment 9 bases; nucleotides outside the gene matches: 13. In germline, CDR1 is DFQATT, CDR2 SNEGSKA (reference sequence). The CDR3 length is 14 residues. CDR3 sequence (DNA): TGCAGTGCTGCCCAGGACAGGAGGGAAGGGCCCCAGCATTTT. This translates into CSAAQDRREGPQHF.

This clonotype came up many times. CDR3 sequence: CASRARDSPDEQYF. For the CDR3, the DNA is TGTGCCAGCAGGGCCCGGGACTCCCCAGACGAGCAGTACTTC. The chain employs TRBV6-1 and TRBJ2-7, with a possible D match to TRBD2 (6 bases). V was clipped by 6 bases and J by 5 bases, with 17 bases between them. The CDR3 length is 14 residues. The germline CDR1 and CDR2 sequences are MNHNS and SASEGT.

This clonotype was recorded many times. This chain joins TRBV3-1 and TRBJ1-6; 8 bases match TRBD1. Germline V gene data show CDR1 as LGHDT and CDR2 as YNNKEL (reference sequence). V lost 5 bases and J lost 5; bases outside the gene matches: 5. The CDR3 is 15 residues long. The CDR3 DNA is TGTGCCAGCAGCGCCAGGACAGGGAATAATTCACCCCTCCACTTT. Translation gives CASSARTGNNSPLHF.

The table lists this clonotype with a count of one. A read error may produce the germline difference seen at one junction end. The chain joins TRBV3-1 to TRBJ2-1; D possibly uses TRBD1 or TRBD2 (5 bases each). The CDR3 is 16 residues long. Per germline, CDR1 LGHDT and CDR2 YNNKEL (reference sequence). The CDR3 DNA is TGTGCCAGCACCCAAGCGATCGGGGCAACCTACAATGAGCAGTTCTTC. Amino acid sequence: CASTQAIGATYNEQFF.

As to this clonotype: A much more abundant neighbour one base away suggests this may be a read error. This chain's CDR3 is CASSPSRQVNTEASF. CDR3 nucleotides: TGTGCCAGCTCACCAAGCAGACAGGTGAACACTGAAGCTTCCTTT. The V and J genes are TRBV18 and TRBJ1-1, with a weak D call TRBD1 (6 bases). CDR3 length: 15 residues. Germline lookup yields CDR1 KGHSH and CDR2 LQKENI.

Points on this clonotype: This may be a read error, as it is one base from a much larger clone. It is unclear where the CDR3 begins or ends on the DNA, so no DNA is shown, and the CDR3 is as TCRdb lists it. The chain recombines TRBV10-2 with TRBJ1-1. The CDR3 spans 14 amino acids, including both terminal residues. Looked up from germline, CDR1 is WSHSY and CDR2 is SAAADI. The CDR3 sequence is CASSEWGPGTEASF.

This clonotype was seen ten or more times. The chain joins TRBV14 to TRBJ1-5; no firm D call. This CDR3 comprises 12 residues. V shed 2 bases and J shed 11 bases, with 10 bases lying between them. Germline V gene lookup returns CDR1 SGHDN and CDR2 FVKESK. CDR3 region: CASSQLERAQHF. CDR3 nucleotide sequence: TGTGCCAGCAGCCAACTCGAGAGAGCCCAGCATTTT.

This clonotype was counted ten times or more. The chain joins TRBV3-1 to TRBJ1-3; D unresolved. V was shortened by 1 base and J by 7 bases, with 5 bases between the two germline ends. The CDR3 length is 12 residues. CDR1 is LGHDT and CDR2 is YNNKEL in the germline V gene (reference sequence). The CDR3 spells CASSQGWNTIYF. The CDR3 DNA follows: TGTGCCAGCAGCCAAGGTTGGAACACCATATATTTT.

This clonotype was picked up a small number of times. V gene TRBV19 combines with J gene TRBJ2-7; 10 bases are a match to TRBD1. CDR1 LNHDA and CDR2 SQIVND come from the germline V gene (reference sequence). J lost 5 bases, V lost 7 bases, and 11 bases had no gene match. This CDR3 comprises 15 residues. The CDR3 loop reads CASTDRQGATDEQYF. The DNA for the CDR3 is TGTGCCAGTACCGACAGACAGGGGGCTACCGACGAGCAGTACTTC.

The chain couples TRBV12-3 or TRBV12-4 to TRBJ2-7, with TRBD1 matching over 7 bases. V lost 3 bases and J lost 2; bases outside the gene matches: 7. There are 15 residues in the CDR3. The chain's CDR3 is CASSFVSDRTYEQYF. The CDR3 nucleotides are TGTGCCAGCAGTTTCGTATCGGACAGGACCTACGAGCAGTACTTC.

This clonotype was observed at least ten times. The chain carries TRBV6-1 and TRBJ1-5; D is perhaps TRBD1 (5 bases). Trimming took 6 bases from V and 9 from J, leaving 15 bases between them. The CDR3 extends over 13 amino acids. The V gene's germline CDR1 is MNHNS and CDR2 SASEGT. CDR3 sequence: CASRFDSIRPQHF. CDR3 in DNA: TGTGCCAGCAGATTTGACAGTATTCGGCCCCAGCATTTT.

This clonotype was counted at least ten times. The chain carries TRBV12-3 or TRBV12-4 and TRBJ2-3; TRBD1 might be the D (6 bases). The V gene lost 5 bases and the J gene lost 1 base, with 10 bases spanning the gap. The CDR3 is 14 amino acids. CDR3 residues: CASSRGGGTDTQYF. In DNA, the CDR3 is TGTGCCAGCAGTAGAGGGGGAGGCACAGATACGCAGTATTTT.

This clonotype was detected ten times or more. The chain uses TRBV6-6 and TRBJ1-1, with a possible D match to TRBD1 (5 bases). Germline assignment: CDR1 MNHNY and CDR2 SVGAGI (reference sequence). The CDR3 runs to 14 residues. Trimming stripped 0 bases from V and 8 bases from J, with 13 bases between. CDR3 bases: TGTGCCAGCAGTTACTCAAAGGGGCGGTCGGAAGCTTTCTTT. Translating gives CASSYSKGRSEAFF.

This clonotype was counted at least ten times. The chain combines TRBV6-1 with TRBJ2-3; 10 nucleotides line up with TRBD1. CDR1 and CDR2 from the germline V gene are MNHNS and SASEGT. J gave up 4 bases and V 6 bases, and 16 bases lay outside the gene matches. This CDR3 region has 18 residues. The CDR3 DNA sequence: TGTGCCAGCAGGACCCGGGACAGGGGCGGCGAGATAGCAGATACGCAGTATTTT. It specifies CASRTRDRGGEIADTQYF.

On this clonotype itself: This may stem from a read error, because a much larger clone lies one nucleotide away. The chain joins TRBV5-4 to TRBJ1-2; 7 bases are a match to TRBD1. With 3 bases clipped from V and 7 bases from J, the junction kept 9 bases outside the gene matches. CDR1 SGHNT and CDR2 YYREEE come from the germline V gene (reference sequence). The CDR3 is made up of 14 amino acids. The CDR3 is CASSWGTAGRGYTF. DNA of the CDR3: TGTGCCAGCAGCTGGGGGACAGCCGGCCGTGGCTACACCTTC.

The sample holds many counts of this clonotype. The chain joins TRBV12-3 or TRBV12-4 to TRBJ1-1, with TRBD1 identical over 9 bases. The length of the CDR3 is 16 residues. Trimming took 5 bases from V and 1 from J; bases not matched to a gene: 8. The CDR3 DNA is TGTGCCAGCAGTCCGACCGGGACAGGGACGAACACTGAAGCTTTCTTT. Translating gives CASSPTGTGTNTEAFF.